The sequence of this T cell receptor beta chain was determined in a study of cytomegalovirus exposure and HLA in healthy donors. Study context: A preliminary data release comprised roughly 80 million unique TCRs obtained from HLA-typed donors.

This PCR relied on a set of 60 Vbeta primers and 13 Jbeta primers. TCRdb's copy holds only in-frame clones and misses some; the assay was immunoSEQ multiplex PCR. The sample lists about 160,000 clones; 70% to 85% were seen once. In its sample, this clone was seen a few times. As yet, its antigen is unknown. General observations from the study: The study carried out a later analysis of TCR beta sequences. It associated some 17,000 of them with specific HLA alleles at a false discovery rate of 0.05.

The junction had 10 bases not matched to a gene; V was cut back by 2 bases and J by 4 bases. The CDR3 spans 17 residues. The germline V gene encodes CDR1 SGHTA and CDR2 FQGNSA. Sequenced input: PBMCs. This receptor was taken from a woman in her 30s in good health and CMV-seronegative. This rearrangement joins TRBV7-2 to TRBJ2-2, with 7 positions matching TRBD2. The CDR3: CASSLFSSGTITGELFF. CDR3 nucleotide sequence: TGTGCCAGCAGCTTATTTTCCAGCGGGACTATCACCGGGGAGCTGTTTTTT.